This T cell receptor (beta chain) comes out of a study of response to subunit inactivated influenza vaccine. Study results and caveats: Each seasonal influenza vaccination, the authors suggested, recruits few new T cells.

The CDR3 runs 12 residues. Looked up from germline, CDR1 is DFQATT and CDR2 is SNEGSKA (reference sequence). V shed 6 bases and J shed 9 bases, with 18 bases lying between them. Note on this clonotype: The antigen remains unidentified.

TCRdb processed the RT-PCR reads anew with MiXCR; each CDR3 protein has one entry. This sample yields 530,000 or so distinct CDR3 sequences, of which roughly 12% are seen a single time; roughly 10% belongs to the top ten. The sample in question was PBMCs from blood, obtained on the day of vaccination. The V call is TRBV20-1, the J call TRBJ2-7; weak D call: TRBD1 (6 bases). The TCR originated in a man in his forties or fifties who received an inactivated influenza vaccine. The CDR3 loop reads CSARTQGIGQYF. The CDR3 coding sequence is TGCAGTGCCAGGACCCAGGGGATCGGGCAGTACTTC.